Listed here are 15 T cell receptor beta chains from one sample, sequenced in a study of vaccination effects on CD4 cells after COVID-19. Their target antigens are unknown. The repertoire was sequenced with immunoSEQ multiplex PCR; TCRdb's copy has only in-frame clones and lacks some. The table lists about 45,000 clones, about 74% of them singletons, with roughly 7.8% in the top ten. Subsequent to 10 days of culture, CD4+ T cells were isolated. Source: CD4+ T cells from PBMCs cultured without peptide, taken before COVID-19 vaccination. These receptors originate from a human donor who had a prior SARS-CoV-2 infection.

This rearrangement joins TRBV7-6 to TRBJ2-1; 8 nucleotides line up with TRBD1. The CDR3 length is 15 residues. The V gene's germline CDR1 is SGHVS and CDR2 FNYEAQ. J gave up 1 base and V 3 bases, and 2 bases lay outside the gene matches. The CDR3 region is CASSFTGGSYNEQFF. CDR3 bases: TGTGCCAGCAGCTTTACAGGGGGATCCTACAATGAGCAGTTCTTC.

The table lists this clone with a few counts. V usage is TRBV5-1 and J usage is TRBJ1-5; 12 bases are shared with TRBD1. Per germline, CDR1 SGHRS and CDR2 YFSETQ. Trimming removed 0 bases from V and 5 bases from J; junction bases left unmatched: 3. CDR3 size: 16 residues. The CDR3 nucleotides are TGCGCCAGCAGCTTGGACGGGACAGGGGGCCATCAGCCCCAGCATTTT. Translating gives CASSLDGTGGHQPQHF. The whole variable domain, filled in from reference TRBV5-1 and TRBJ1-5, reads KAGVTQTPRYLIKTRGQQVTLSCSPISGHRSVSWYQQTPGQGLQFLFEYFSETQRNKGNFPGRFSGRQFSNSRSEMNVSTLELGDSALYLCASSLDGTGGHQPQHFGDGTRLSIL.

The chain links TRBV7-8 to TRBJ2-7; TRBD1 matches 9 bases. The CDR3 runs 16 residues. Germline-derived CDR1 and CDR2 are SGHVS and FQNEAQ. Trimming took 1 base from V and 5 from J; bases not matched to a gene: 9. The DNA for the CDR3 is TGTGCCAGCAGCTTAGTCCAGGGACAGGGTTCCCACGAGCAGTACTTC. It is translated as CASSLVQGQGSHEQYF.

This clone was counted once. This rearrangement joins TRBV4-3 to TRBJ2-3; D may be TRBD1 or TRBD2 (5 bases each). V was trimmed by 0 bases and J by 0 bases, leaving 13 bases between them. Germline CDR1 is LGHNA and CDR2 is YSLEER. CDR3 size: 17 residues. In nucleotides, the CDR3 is TGCGCCAGCAGCCAAGATCTGGTACGGGGCAGCACAGATACGCAGTATTTT. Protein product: CASSQDLVRGSTDTQYF.

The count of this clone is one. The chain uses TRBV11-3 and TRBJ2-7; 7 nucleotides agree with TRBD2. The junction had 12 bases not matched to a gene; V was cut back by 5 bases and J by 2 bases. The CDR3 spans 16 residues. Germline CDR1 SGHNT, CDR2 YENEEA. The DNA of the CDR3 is TGTGCCAGCAGCCCCCCCTGGTGGGAGGGCCCCTACGAGCAGTACTTC. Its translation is CASSPPWWEGPYEQYF.

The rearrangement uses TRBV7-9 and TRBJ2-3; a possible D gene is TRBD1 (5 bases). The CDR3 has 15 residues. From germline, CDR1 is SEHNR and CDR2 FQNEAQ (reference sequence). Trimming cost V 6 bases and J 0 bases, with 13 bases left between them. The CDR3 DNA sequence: TGTGCCAGCAGTCGAATCAGGGCCAGCACAGATACGCAGTATTTT. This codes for CASSRIRASTDTQYF.

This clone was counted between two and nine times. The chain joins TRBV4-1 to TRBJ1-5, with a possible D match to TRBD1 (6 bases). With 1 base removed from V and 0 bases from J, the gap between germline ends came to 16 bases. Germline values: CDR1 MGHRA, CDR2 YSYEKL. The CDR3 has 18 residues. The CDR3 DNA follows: TGCGCCAGCAGCCAAGCCGGGGGGCTCCCAGGTAGCAATCAGCCCCAGCATTTT. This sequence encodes CASSQAGGLPGSNQPQHF.

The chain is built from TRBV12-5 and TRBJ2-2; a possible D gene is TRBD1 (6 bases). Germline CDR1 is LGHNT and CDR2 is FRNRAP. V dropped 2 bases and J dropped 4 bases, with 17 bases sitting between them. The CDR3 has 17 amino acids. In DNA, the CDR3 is TGTGCTAGTGGTTTGTCCACAGGGTCATTAAGCACCGGGGAGCTGTTTTTT. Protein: CASGLSTGSLSTGELFF.

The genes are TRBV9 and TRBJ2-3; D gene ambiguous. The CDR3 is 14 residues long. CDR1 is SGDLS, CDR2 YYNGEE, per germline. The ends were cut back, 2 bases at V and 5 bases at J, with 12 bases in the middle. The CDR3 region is CASSVRAHVDTQYF. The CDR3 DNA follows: TGTGCCAGCAGCGTTAGGGCGCACGTAGATACGCAGTATTTT.

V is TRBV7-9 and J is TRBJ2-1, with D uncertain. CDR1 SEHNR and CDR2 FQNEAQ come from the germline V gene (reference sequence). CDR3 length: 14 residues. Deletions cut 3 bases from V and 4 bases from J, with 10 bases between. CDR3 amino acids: CASSFLPAYNEQFF. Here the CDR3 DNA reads TGTGCCAGCAGCTTCCTCCCGGCGTACAATGAGCAGTTCTTC.

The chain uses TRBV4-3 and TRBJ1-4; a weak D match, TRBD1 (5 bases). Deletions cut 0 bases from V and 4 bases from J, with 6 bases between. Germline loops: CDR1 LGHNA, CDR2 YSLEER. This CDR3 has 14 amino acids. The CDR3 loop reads CASSQETVNEKLFF. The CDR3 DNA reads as TGCGCCAGCAGCCAAGAGACAGTTAATGAAAAACTGTTTTTT.

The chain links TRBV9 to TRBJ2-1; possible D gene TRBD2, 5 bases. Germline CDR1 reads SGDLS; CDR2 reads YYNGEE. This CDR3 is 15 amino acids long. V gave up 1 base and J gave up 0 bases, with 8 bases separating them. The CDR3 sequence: CASSVSGGSYNEQFF. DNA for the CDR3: TGTGCCAGCAGCGTATCCGGAGGCTCCTACAATGAGCAGTTCTTC.

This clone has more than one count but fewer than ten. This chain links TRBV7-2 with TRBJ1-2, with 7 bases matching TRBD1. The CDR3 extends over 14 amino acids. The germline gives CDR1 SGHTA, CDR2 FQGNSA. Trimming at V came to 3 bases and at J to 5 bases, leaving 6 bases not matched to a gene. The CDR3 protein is CASSLGDRLYGYTF. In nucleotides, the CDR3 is TGTGCCAGCAGCTTGGGGGACAGATTATATGGCTACACCTTC.

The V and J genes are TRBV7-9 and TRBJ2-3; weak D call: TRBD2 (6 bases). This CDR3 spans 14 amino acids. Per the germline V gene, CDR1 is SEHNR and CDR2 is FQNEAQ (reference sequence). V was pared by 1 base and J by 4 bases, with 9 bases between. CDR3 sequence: CASSLVGSPDTQYF. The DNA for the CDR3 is TGTGCCAGCAGCTTAGTCGGGAGTCCAGATACGCAGTATTTT.

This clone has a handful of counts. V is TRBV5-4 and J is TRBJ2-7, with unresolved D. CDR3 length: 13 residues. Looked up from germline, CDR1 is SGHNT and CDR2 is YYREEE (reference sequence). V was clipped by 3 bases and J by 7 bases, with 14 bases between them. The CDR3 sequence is CASSWAPPLEQYF. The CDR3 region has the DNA TGTGCCAGCAGCTGGGCCCCCCCCTTGGAGCAGTACTTC.